The entry below describes one TCR beta chain. The antigen is undetermined. The method was immunoSEQ multiplex PCR; TCRdb's version includes in-frame clones alone and lacks a portion of them. The sample contains 2 million to 3 million clones, 85% to 95% of which appear only once. This sample was taken from a study of shared clonotypes between healthy human individuals. Notes on the study in general: Across subsets, estimated richness was generally greater for naive than for memory populations. Few donors limited the genetic and exposure-history diversity represented. The study found about 4.6% of naive CD4 clonotypes shared across four donors.

V trimming: 3 bases; J trimming: 3 bases; junction bases outside the gene matches: 4. Germline V gene data show CDR1 as WNHNN and CDR2 as SYGVQD (reference sequence). This CDR3 has 15 amino acids. Sequenced input: naive CD4+ T cells sorted from blood. Subset noted: CD45RA+ positively selected. V usage is TRBV10-1 and J usage is TRBJ2-3; 9 bases are a match to TRBD1. The source of this sequence is a man between 18 and 29 years old in good health. The chain's CDR3 is CASSERTGETDTQYF. In DNA form, the CDR3 reads TGCGCCAGCAGTGAAAGGACAGGGGAAACAGATACGCAGTATTTT.